This T cell receptor (beta chain) was found in a study of blood T cells in healthy people across ages. The study, taken as a whole, reports: Older individuals had lower TCR beta diversity per million T cells (the decline was roughly linear). Nothing was known about donor CMV status, and this possibly confounded expanded clonotype changes.

With a J-beta primer mix and a sample-barcoded 5' primer, a second PCR ran roughly 6 to 11 cycles. Via MiXCR, TCRdb re-called the 5' RACE reads, giving one row per CDR3 protein. The sample consists of fewer than 2,000,000 distinct CDR3 sequences, about two fifths of them appearing once. Donors ranged from about 6 to 95 years old and were healthy Caucasians in Russia. As to this clonotype: Antigen: not known.

Sequences were obtained from blood. The sequence derives from a human donor in good health.

CDR3: CASSSDRYSNQPQHF. CDR3 DNA sequence: TGTGCCAGCAGTTCGGATAGGTATAGCAATCAGCCCCAGCATTTT. This chain links TRBV12-3 or TRBV12-4 with TRBJ1-5; D is undetermined. V dropped 4 bases and J dropped 0 bases, with 10 bases sitting between them. The CDR3 spans 15 residues.